Sequencing of this TCR beta chain was carried out in a study of T cells in localized non-small cell lung cancer (dated by TCRdb to the early 2020s). In the study overall: Comparing tumors with uninvolved tumor-adjacent lungs, the study looked at the T cell repertoires of a few hundred patients with early-stage NSCLC. The cohort comprised approximately 240 treatment-naïve NSCLC patients with resected, localized lung tumors. NSCLC patients had a mean age of around 70 years, and around 140 were male and about 110 female. General study outcomes and caveats: Uninvolved tumor-adjacent lung showed the highest T cell clonality, higher than tumor, which suggests more focused antigenic responses in the uninvolved tumor-adjacent lung. Because multi-region sequencing of the tumors was not done, intratumor heterogeneity could not be ruled out. Of the top 100 tumor clones, a median of roughly 60 were detected in paired uninvolved adjacent lung; roughly 29 were also among that lung's top 100. Higher blood T cell density associated with longer overall survival, while higher adjacent-lung clonality associated with shorter survival. Since the design was exploratory, TCR variables were selected using unadjusted p-values with no false-discovery rate correction.

Inclusive of the bounding cysteine and phenylalanine, the CDR3 is 13 residues long. Only the CDR3 DNA is retained, 39 bases long and in frame from the first base. Between the V and J ends, shortened by 2 bases and 6 bases respectively, the junction contains 9 bases. The germline V gene specifies MGHDK as CDR1 and SYGVNS as CDR2. Points on this clone: What this receptor recognizes is not known. Within one base of it there is no much larger clone, and no base qualities were kept.

The immunoSEQ Assay was used to sequence TCR beta CDR3 regions from DNA. Turning to the authors' computational methods: T cell density was computed as TCR beta template counts normalized to usable DNA estimated by amplifying housekeeping genes. Using the preseqR package, richness was estimated by extrapolating to 120,000 templates for tissue samples and 400,000 templates for PBMC samples. Clonality was taken to be one minus Pielou's evenness. Differential abundance testing on productive amino-acid clonotypes, with a minimum total count of 5 and an alpha of 0.1, was used to identify tissue-enriched TCRs. The Jaccard Index and the Morisita Overlap Index were used to measure how much the repertoires overlapped between compartments. GLIPH clustered TCR beta CDR3s with public tetramer-defined viral CDR3s; viral motifs required at least three viral sequences plus V-gene enrichment. This immuneACCESS table, as held by TCRdb, lists in-frame sequences with V and J called but not all clones. Of the missing ones, under half trace to an unresolved V gene in checked studies; the others have no known cause. D and trimming come from the DNA, and the V and J calls and clone size come from that table. For this sample there are 55,000 or so clones; around 80% appear just once. More than 4% of the sample comes from the top ten.

At diagnosis, tumor, uninvolved tumor-adjacent lung and peripheral blood were collected and then preserved as a mix of FFPE and fresh-frozen material. For TCR repertoire profiling, blood samples were analyzed in the form of peripheral blood mononuclear cells. The receptor was isolated from a woman aged 35-75 years with stage II lung adenocarcinoma. Sequencing used PBMCs, obtained before any cancer treatment. The V and J segments used are TRBV25-1 and TRBJ2-3, with no reliable assignment of the D segment. The DNA sequence is TGTGCCAGCAGTGAACCGGCCCGGGATACGCAGTATTTT. It translates as CASSEPARDTQYF.